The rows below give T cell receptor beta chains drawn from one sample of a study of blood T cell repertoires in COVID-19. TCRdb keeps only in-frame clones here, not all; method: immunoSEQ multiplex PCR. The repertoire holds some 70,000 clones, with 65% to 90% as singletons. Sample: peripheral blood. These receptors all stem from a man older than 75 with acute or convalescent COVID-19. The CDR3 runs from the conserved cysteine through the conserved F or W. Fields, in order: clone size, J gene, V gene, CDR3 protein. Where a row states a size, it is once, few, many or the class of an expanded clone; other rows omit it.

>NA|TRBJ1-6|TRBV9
CASSVDWGLNSPLHF
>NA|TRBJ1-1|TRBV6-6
CASSYLTGAEAFF
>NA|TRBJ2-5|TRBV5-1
CASSGTGIETQYF
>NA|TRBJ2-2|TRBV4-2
CASSPRRETGELFF
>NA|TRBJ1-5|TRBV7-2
CASSSSTGRVGQPQHF
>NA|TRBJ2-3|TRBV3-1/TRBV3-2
CASSLSGQGTDTQYF
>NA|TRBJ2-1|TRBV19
CASSPWGGRRENEQFF
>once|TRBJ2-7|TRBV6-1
CASSESRGQPQVRYF
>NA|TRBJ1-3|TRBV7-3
CASSLLGLNSGNTIYF
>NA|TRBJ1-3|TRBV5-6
CASSLGQGSFSGNTIYF
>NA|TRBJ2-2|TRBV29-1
CSVEDRVNTGELFF
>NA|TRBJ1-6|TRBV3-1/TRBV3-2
CASSQGRSSPLHF
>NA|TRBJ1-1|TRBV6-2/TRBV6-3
CASRYALLNTEAFF
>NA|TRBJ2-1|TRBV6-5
CASSYVAGVVNEQFF
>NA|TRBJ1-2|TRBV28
CASRTHRQGGYGYTF
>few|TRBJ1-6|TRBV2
CASRDQGNSRNSPLHF
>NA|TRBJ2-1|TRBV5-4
CASTKILAGANEQFF
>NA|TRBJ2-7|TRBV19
CASSIEHSSRGSYEQYF
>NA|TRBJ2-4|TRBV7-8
CASSKGARAAKNIQYF
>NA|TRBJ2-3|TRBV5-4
CASSLGQGQTDTQYF
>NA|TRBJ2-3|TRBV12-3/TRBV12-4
CASRGQGTDTQYF
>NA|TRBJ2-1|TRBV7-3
CASSPQVSGLANNEQFF
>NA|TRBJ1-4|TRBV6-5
CASRPQDSANEKLFF
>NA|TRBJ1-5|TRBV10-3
CATGEADYSNQPQHF
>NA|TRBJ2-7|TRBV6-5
CASRATEPIYEQYF
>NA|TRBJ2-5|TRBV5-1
CASSLGQGYQETQYF
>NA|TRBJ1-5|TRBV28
CASAGGWGNQPQHF
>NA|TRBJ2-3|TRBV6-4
CASSDSGGGTDTQYF
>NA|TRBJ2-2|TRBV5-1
CASSRGTSGNTGELFF
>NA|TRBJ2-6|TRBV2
CASSGTGAFSGANVLTF
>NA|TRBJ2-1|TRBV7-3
CASRDHGSNEQFF
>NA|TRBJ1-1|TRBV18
CASLGGTGGTEAFF
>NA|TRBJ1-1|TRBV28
CASSFPLNTEAFF
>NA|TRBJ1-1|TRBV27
CASTRLLGGEAFF
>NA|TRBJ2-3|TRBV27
CASSPTSGYTDTQYF
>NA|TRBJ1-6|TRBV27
CASRGGQGSSYNSPLHF
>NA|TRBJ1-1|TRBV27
CASSFNRGTEAFF
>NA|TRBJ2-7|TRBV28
CASSLAGGVYEQYF
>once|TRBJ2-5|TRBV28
CASSFKGAFQETQYF
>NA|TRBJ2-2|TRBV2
CASSGGRLNTGELFF
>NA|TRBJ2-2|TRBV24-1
CATSEQGLAGELFF
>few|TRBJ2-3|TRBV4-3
CASSQAGQTQYF
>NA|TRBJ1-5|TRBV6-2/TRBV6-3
CASSYRQANNQPQHF
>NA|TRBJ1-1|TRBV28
CASSPGPGMNTEAFF